This passage covers 30 T cell receptor beta chains from one sample sequenced in a study of cytomegalovirus exposure and HLA in healthy donors. PCR involved 60 Vbeta and 13 Jbeta primers. Libraries were prepared by immunoSEQ multiplex PCR; TCRdb keeps only in-frame clonotypes and omits some of them. The data hold 150,000 to 250,000 clones, with around 78% observed a single time. The sequencing input was PBMCs. These receptors were taken from a man aged 25-40 years in good health and CMV-seronegative.

CDR3 loop: CASSPGGLADPYEQYF. CDR3 DNA sequence: TGTGCCAGCTCTCCCGGGGGACTAGCGGACCCCTACGAGCAGTACTTC. V is TRBV18 and J is TRBJ2-7, with TRBD2 matching 11 bases. V trimming: 6 bases; J trimming: 2 bases; junction bases outside the gene matches: 9. This CDR3 is built from 16 residues. CDR1 is KGHSH, CDR2 LQKENI, per germline.

V is TRBV10-3 and J is TRBJ1-1; D may be TRBD1 (5 bases). Germline-derived CDR1 and CDR2 are ENHRY and SYGVKD. This CDR3 is 13 amino acids long. V gave up 3 bases and J gave up 3 bases, with 8 bases separating them. CDR3 sequence reads: CAISERGDTEAFF. DNA for the CDR3: TGTGCCATCAGTGAAAGGGGTGACACTGAAGCTTTCTTT.

The gene calls are TRBV9 and TRBJ2-2; perhaps TRBD1 as D (6 bases). Per the germline V gene, CDR1 is SGDLS and CDR2 is YYNGEE. Between the trimmed V and J ends, which lost 4 bases and 6 bases, there was a span of 13 bases. This CDR3 is 14 amino acids long. CDR3 residues: CASSQGLGAGELFF. The CDR3 nucleotides read TGTGCCAGCAGCCAGGGGCTGGGGGCCGGGGAGCTGTTTTTT.

The rearrangement links TRBV7-6 to TRBJ1-4; TRBD1 is a possible D gene (5 bases). Looked up from germline, CDR1 is SGHVS and CDR2 is FNYEAQ. Trimming took 5 bases from V and 8 from J, leaving 12 bases between them. The CDR3 covers 13 residues. The CDR3 DNA follows: TGTGCCAGCAGCCACAGGCCCGGGGAAAAACTGTTTTTT. This codes for CASSHRPGEKLFF.

CDR3 sequence: CASSLKPQGPGNEQFF. The CDR3 DNA sequence: TGCGCCAGCAGCTTGAAGCCACAGGGTCCGGGCAATGAGCAGTTCTTC. The genes are TRBV5-1 and TRBJ2-1; D is possibly TRBD1 (6 bases). Trimming pared 1 base from V and 6 bases from J, leaving 17 bases between. Germline CDR1 SGHRS, CDR2 YFSETQ. The CDR3 has 16 residues.

The V and J genes are TRBV6-5 and TRBJ1-5, with D possibly matching TRBD1 (6 bases). The V end was cut by 2 bases, the J end by 5 bases, with 10 bases between. This CDR3 is built from 14 residues. CDR1 MNHEY and CDR2 SVGAGI come from the germline V gene. For the CDR3, the DNA is TGTGCCAGCAGTTACCTAGGGGGGGATCAGCCCCAGCATTTT. This codes for CASSYLGGDQPQHF.

This rearrangement joins TRBV19 to TRBJ1-1, with 8 bases identical to TRBD1. This CDR3 is built from 14 residues. With V trimmed by 5 bases and J by 4 bases, 6 bases remained unmatched. Looked up from germline, CDR1 is LNHDA and CDR2 is SQIVND (reference sequence). CDR3 DNA: TGTGCCAGTAGTCGACAGGGGTTTGGCACTGAAGCTTTCTTT. Translation gives CASSRQGFGTEAFF.

The J gene is TRBJ2-7, the V gene TRBV18, with a weak D call TRBD1 (6 bases). The CDR3 runs to 14 residues. CDR1 is KGHSH and CDR2 is LQKENI in the germline V gene. Trimming shortened V by 3 bases and J by 3 bases, and 12 bases separated the two germline ends. CDR3 protein: CASSPAQGVYEQYF. CDR3 DNA sequence: TGTGCCAGCTCACCCGCACAGGGCGTCTACGAGCAGTACTTC.

The sample holds a few counts of this clone. This rearrangement joins TRBV19 to TRBJ2-1; 12 bases are a match to TRBD2. With 2 bases clipped from V and 14 bases from J, the junction kept 10 bases outside the gene matches. The germline V gene has CDR1 LNHDA and CDR2 SQIVND (reference sequence). CDR3 length: 15 residues. The CDR3 is CASSISPRLAGVEFF. In DNA form, the CDR3 reads TGTGCCAGTAGTATAAGCCCTAGACTAGCGGGAGTGGAGTTCTTC.

The genes are TRBV5-6 and TRBJ1-4; D gene ambiguous. The V and J ends lost 0 bases and 8 bases respectively, with 8 bases between them. The CDR3 length is 13 residues. Per germline, CDR1 SGHDT and CDR2 YYEEEE. The CDR3 DNA is TGTGCCAGCAGCTTGGTCGGGGAGGAAAAACTGTTTTTT. It codes for CASSLVGEEKLFF. Complete variable domain (other parts from reference TRBV5-6 and TRBJ1-4): DAGVTQSPTHLIKTRGQQVTLRCSPKSGHDTVSWYQQALGQGPQFIFQYYEEEERQRGNFPDRFSGHQFPNYSSELNVNALLLGDSALYLCASSLVGEEKLFFGSGTQLSVL.

This sequence joins TRBV30 and TRBJ2-5, with a tentative D call TRBD2 (6 bases). CDR3 size: 14 residues. CDR1 and CDR2 from the germline V gene are GTSNPN and SVGIG (reference sequence). Between the trimmed V and J ends, which lost 1 base and 8 bases, there was a span of 17 bases. In nucleotides, the CDR3 is TGTGCCTGGAGTGCCGGGAGTGGGAAAGGCACCCAGTACTTC. It translates to CAWSAGSGKGTQYF.

This clone has just one count. The rearrangement links TRBV5-4 to TRBJ2-7; TRBD2 might be the D (6 bases). Between the trimmed V and J ends, which lost 4 bases and 3 bases, there was a span of 23 bases. CDR1 SGHNT and CDR2 YYREEE come from the germline V gene (reference sequence). The CDR3 runs 17 residues. In nucleotides, the CDR3 is TGTGCCAGCAGCGTGCCCACCGGCGGGACCCTCAGCTACGAGCAGTACTTC. This sequence encodes CASSVPTGGTLSYEQYF.

The chain is built from TRBV5-5 and TRBJ1-5; TRBD1 agrees at 10 bases. V gave up 4 bases and J gave up 4 bases; unmatched junction bases: 8. CDR3 length: 16 amino acids. In germline, CDR1 is SGHKS, CDR2 YYEKEE (reference sequence). CDR3 loop: CASSPPGQGKNQPQHF. In DNA, the CDR3 is TGTGCCAGCAGCCCGCCGGGACAGGGGAAAAATCAGCCCCAGCATTTT.

Here the CDR3 DNA reads TGTGCCAGCAGCACCAGCGTTAACTATGGCTACACCTTC. It translates to CASSTSVNYGYTF. The chain has TRBV9 and TRBJ1-2; D is uncertain. There are 13 residues in the CDR3. The V gene's germline CDR1 is SGDLS and CDR2 YYNGEE. V gave up 4 bases and J gave up 1 base, with 8 bases separating them.

This clone was counted a few times. Here the CDR3 DNA reads TGTGCCAGCAGTGCGGGGACTAGCGGGAACACCGGGGAGCTGTTTTTT. This sequence encodes CASSAGTSGNTGELFF. This chain joins TRBV25-1 and TRBJ2-2; TRBD2 matches at 11 bases. CDR1 is MGHDK and CDR2 is SYGVNS in the germline V gene. J lost 1 base, V lost 4 bases, and 2 bases had no gene match. The CDR3 length is 16 residues.

The gene calls are TRBV4-1 and TRBJ1-1; perhaps TRBD1 as D (6 bases). V was cut by 3 bases and J by 10 bases, with 12 bases left in between. Germline values: CDR1 MGHRA, CDR2 YSYEKL. The CDR3 runs 12 residues. The CDR3 is CASSHAGGGAFF. Here the CDR3 DNA reads TGCGCCAGCAGCCATGCGGGAGGGGGAGCTTTCTTT.

The chain is built from TRBV10-3 and TRBJ2-2, with a possible D match to TRBD1 (6 bases). Germline V gene sequence: CDR1 ENHRY, CDR2 SYGVKD. CDR3 length: 14 amino acids. Between the trimmed V and J ends, which lost 11 bases and 5 bases, there was a span of 18 bases. CDR3 sequence: CAGQGSERTGELFF. The CDR3 nucleotides read TGTGCCGGGCAGGGGAGCGAGAGAACCGGGGAGCTGTTTTTT.

The CDR3 reads CASSGPVGTSGSWEQYF. CDR3 nucleotide sequence: TGTGCCAGCAGTGGTCCTGTAGGGACTAGCGGGAGTTGGGAGCAGTACTTC. This chain uses TRBV2 with TRBJ2-7; 14 nucleotides line up with TRBD2. Germline CDR1 is SNHLY and CDR2 is FYNNEI. V was clipped by 4 bases and J by 7 bases; unmatched bases: 12. The CDR3 spans 17 residues.

This chain joins TRBV27 and TRBJ2-7; tentative D call: TRBD1 (6 bases). Trimming cost V 5 bases and J 2 bases, with 19 bases left between them. The CDR3 is made up of 16 amino acids. The germline gives CDR1 MNHEY, CDR2 SMNVEV (reference sequence). The CDR3 loop reads CASSRRKGETTYEQYF. The CDR3 bases are TGTGCCAGCAGTCGAAGAAAGGGGGAAACAACCTACGAGCAGTACTTC.

The chain recombines TRBV27 with TRBJ1-4; D gene ambiguous. The germline V gene has CDR1 MNHEY and CDR2 SMNVEV (reference sequence). The CDR3 contains 11 residues. The V end was cut by 6 bases, the J end by 6 bases, with 5 bases between. The CDR3 DNA follows: TGTGCCAGCAGGAGGGATGAAAAACTGTTTTTT. It specifies CASRRDEKLFF.

The chain links TRBV5-1 to TRBJ1-1; 7 nucleotides line up with TRBD1. CDR3 size: 14 residues. Germline-derived CDR1 and CDR2 are SGHRS and YFSETQ. The ends lost 3 bases at V and 1 base at J; junction bases unmatched: 3. The CDR3, as DNA: TGCGCCAGCAGCTATGGGACAGCGAACACTGAAGCTTTCTTT. It encodes CASSYGTANTEAFF.

This chain joins TRBV19 and TRBJ2-5; 7 bases fit TRBD1. Trimming cost V 6 bases and J 5 bases; bases outside gene matches: 9. The CDR3 runs 14 residues. Germline-derived CDR1 and CDR2 are LNHDA and SQIVND (reference sequence). The CDR3 reads CASSTGQARETQYF. The CDR3 DNA is TGTGCCAGTAGCACCGGACAGGCCCGTGAGACCCAGTACTTC.

CDR3 in DNA: TGTGCCAGTAGTTACCCGGGGACTAGCGGGAGCACAGATACGCAGTATTTT. As protein: CASSYPGTSGSTDTQYF. This chain connects TRBV19 to TRBJ2-3; 12 positions agree with TRBD2. This CDR3 spans 17 amino acids. Germline-derived CDR1 and CDR2 are LNHDA and SQIVND (reference sequence). The trim removed 5 bases at V and 0 bases at J, leaving 6 bases unmatched.

This chain links TRBV27 with TRBJ2-4; D might be TRBD2 (5 bases). Germline CDR1 reads MNHEY; CDR2 reads SMNVEV (reference sequence). Trimming left V 5 bases short and J 1 base short, with 15 bases between. This CDR3 spans 16 amino acids. DNA of the CDR3: TGTGCCAGCAGTCCCCGAGGGAGTTTGGCCAAAAACATTCAGTACTTC. Translating it yields CASSPRGSLAKNIQYF.

The V call is TRBV5-4, the J call TRBJ1-4, with D possibly TRBD1 on 5 matching bases. This CDR3 contains 15 residues. Germline V gene data show CDR1 as SGHNT and CDR2 as YYREEE (reference sequence). V lost 2 bases, J lost 8 bases, and 16 bases lay in between. CDR3 sequence: CASSFPGGVLEKLFF. CDR3 nucleotides: TGTGCCAGCAGCTTTCCGGGGGGGGTGCTGGAAAAACTGTTTTTT.

CDR3 residues: CASSKRTGRSYEQYF. Here the CDR3 DNA reads TGTGCCAGCAGCAAGAGGACAGGGCGCTCCTACGAGCAGTACTTC. The rearrangement links TRBV5-8 to TRBJ2-7, with 8 bases identical to TRBD1. The CDR3 is 15 residues long. With 4 bases clipped from V and 0 bases from J, the junction kept 6 bases outside the gene matches. Germline V gene data show CDR1 as SGHTS and CDR2 as YDEGEE.

The V gene is TRBV4-2, the J gene TRBJ2-7; possibly TRBD1 for D (5 bases). The CDR3 runs 15 residues. The V end was cut by 0 bases, the J end by 3 bases, with 12 bases between. Germline V gene sequence: CDR1 LGHNA, CDR2 YNFKEQ. The CDR3 DNA is TGTGCCAGCAGCCAAGAGTTTCAGGGAAGCTACGAGCAGTACTTC. Translation gives CASSQEFQGSYEQYF.

This clone was seen more than once but under ten times. The gene calls are TRBV27 and TRBJ2-7; 8 nucleotides line up with TRBD1. The CDR3 has 14 residues. Germline CDR1 and CDR2: MNHEY and SMNVEV (reference sequence). V was pared by 3 bases and J by 4 bases, with 5 bases of the junction left unmatched. CDR3 nucleotides: TGTGCCAGCAGTTTGGCAGGGGGCCCTTACGAGCAGTACTTC. This translates into CASSLAGGPYEQYF.

V usage is TRBV30 and J usage is TRBJ2-7; tentative D call: TRBD2 (6 bases). There are 13 residues in the CDR3. Germline V gene data show CDR1 as GTSNPN and CDR2 as SVGIG (reference sequence). V dropped 1 base and J dropped 9 bases, with 16 bases sitting between them. The CDR3 coding sequence is TGTGCCTGGAGTGGAACCGGGACTCAGGGGCAGTACTTC. Translation gives CAWSGTGTQGQYF.

DNA for the CDR3: TGTGCCAGCACCGCCGGACAGGGCGTGCATCAGCCCCAGCATTTT. Residues: CASTAGQGVHQPQHF. The chain carries TRBV6-1 and TRBJ1-5; TRBD1 matches at 8 bases. The CDR3 runs to 15 residues. CDR1 and CDR2 from the germline V gene are MNHNS and SASEGT. Losses at the gene ends were 7 bases for V and 5 bases for J; bases not matched to a gene: 10.